One sample yielded the 14 T cell receptor beta chains listed below, sequenced in a study of blood T cell repertoires in COVID-19. Data came from immunoSEQ multiplex PCR; TCRdb stores just in-frame clones and leaves some out. The table includes some 200,000 clones, about 87% detected once. What was sequenced was peripheral blood. These receptors were obtained from a man between 35 and 55 years old with active or convalescent COVID-19.

This chain connects TRBV27 to TRBJ1-2, with 11 bases matching TRBD1. CDR1 and CDR2 (germline): MNHEY, SMNVEV (reference sequence). The J segment lost 8 bases and the V segment lost 6 bases, leaving 14 bases of the junction unmatched. The CDR3 has 16 residues. CDR3 bases: TGTGCCAGCAGCCCCATCCTATTATGGACAGGGGGCGGCTACACCTTC. It translates to CASSPILLWTGGGYTF.

This rearrangement joins TRBV2 to TRBJ2-7; D is uncertain. CDR3 length equals 11 residues. From germline, CDR1 is SNHLY and CDR2 FYNNEI. Trimming removed 5 bases at V and 5 bases at J, with 7 bases between. CDR3 sequence: CASSSLHEQYF. The CDR3 DNA follows: TGTGCCAGCAGTTCACTTCACGAGCAGTACTTC.

This rearrangement joins TRBV6-5 to TRBJ1-3; no firm D call. Trimming took off 6 bases at V and 0 bases at J, with 12 bases between the two ends. The CDR3 extends over 15 amino acids. CDR1 and CDR2 from the germline V gene are MNHEY and SVGAGI. The CDR3 DNA sequence: TGTGCCAGCAGGTCCGGGTTTATCTCTGGAAACACCATATATTTT. Residues: CASRSGFISGNTIYF.

The V and J genes are TRBV7-8 and TRBJ2-5, with 8 bases lining up with TRBD2. The CDR3 is 15 amino acids. Germline lookup yields CDR1 SGHVS and CDR2 FQNEAQ. V dropped 2 bases and J dropped 5; count of bases not matched to a gene: 7. The CDR3, as DNA: TGTGCCAGCAGCTTACGTCCAGCGGGGGAGGAGACCCAGTACTTC. Translated: CASSLRPAGEETQYF.

This clone was seen a single time. The rearrangement links TRBV4-3 to TRBJ1-4; D gene ambiguous. The ends were cut back, 1 base at V and 3 bases at J, with 9 bases in the middle. The CDR3 is made up of 15 amino acids. CDR1 LGHNA and CDR2 YSLEER come from the germline V gene. The CDR3 spells CASSQVWRSNEKLFF. In DNA, the CDR3 is TGCGCCAGCAGCCAAGTGTGGCGGTCTAATGAAAAACTGTTTTTT.

This clone was detected a few times. The chain joins TRBV7-3 to TRBJ2-1, with 15 bases matching TRBD2. V was pared by 4 bases and J by 7 bases, with 5 bases of the junction left unmatched. The CDR3 is 16 residues long. Germline V gene sequence: CDR1 SGHTA, CDR2 FQGTGA. The CDR3 DNA reads TGTGCCAGCAGCTCGGGACTAGCGGGGGGCCGTAATGAGCAGTTCTTC. Protein product: CASSSGLAGGRNEQFF.

V gene TRBV24-1 combines with J gene TRBJ2-1; TRBD2 aligns across 8 bases. The CDR3 has 15 amino acids. The germline gives CDR1 KGHDR, CDR2 SFDVKD. The J segment lost 8 bases and the V segment lost 3 bases, leaving 8 bases of the junction unmatched. The CDR3 sequence is CATSDRRGGLDEQFF. The CDR3 bases are TGTGCCACCAGTGATCGTCGGGGGGGCCTAGATGAGCAGTTCTTC.

This clone appeared once. This chain joins TRBV29-1 and TRBJ1-1, with TRBD1 as a possible D gene (5 bases). Trimming pared 7 bases from V and 1 base from J, leaving 10 bases between. Germline V gives CDR1 SQVTM, CDR2 ANQGSEA. The CDR3 spans 12 residues. The CDR3, as DNA: TGCAGCGGTGTTACAGGGAACACTGAAGCTTTCTTT. Amino acid sequence: CSGVTGNTEAFF.

The chain has TRBV5-5 and TRBJ2-3; perhaps TRBD1 as D (6 bases). The CDR3 length is 15 residues. Trimming pared 0 bases from V and 2 bases from J, leaving 10 bases between. CDR1 is SGHKS and CDR2 is YYEKEE in the germline V gene (reference sequence). The CDR3 DNA sequence: TGTGCCAGCAGCTTGGATGCAGGGGTCACAGATACGCAGTATTTT. It encodes CASSLDAGVTDTQYF.

The chain links TRBV4-1 to TRBJ2-2; D call uncertain. Germline V gives CDR1 MGHRA, CDR2 YSYEKL. This CDR3 comprises 14 residues. V was trimmed by 5 bases and J by 9 bases, leaving 16 bases between them. CDR3 sequence: CASSGHWAGRELFF. In DNA, the CDR3 is TGCGCCAGCAGCGGCCACTGGGCAGGCCGGGAGCTGTTTTTT.

V gene TRBV30 combines with J gene TRBJ2-7; no firm D call. Germline V lookup: CDR1 GTSNPN, CDR2 SVGIG (reference sequence). The germline V and J ends were trimmed by 0 bases and 7 bases, with 13 bases remaining between them. The CDR3 length is 13 residues. The CDR3: CAWSVLSALEQYF. The DNA of the CDR3 is TGTGCCTGGAGTGTACTATCAGCACTTGAGCAGTACTTC. Based on the CDR3 plus reference TRBV30 and TRBJ2-7, the full variable domain is SQTIHQWPATLVQPVGSPLSLECTVEGTSNPNLYWYRQAAGRGLQLLFYSVGIGQISSEVPQNLSASRPQDRQFILSSKKLLLSDSGFYLCAWSVLSALEQYFGPGTRLTVT.

The chain has TRBV7-8 and TRBJ2-7; 7 bases line up with TRBD1. The V gene end was trimmed by 5 bases and the J gene end by 1 base; junction bases not matched to a gene: 5. Germline V lookup: CDR1 SGHVS, CDR2 FQNEAQ. The CDR3 has 14 amino acids. CDR3 in amino acids: CASSGYRGSYEQYF. The CDR3 DNA reads as TGTGCCAGCAGCGGGTACAGGGGATCCTACGAGCAGTACTTC. The complete variable domain, with remaining parts taken from reference TRBV7-8 and TRBJ2-7, reads GAGVSQSPRYKVAKRGQDVALRCDPISGHVSLFWYQQALGQGPEFLTYFQNEAQLDKSGLPSDRFFAERPEGSVSTLKIQRTQQEDSAVYLCASSGYRGSYEQYFGPGTRLTVT.

The V gene is TRBV29-1, the J gene TRBJ1-1; no clear D gene. The CDR3 has 12 amino acids. V was shortened by 4 bases and J by 4 bases, with 10 bases between the two germline ends. Germline V gene lookup returns CDR1 SQVTM and CDR2 ANQGSEA. CDR3 nucleotide sequence: TGCAGCGTTGTCGGGAGGTTCACTGAAGCTTTCTTT. It translates to CSVVGRFTEAFF.

V usage is TRBV19 and J usage is TRBJ1-1, with 7 bases identical to TRBD1. The junction had 2 bases not matched to a gene; V was cut back by 4 bases and J by 3 bases. CDR3 length equals 13 residues. CDR1 is LNHDA, CDR2 SQIVND, per germline (reference sequence). CDR3 sequence (DNA): TGTGCCAGTAGTAAGGGGGCGGACACTGAAGCTTTCTTT. Protein sequence: CASSKGADTEAFF.